Listed below are T cell receptor beta chains from one sample, sequenced in a study of human versus mouse CDR3 diversity and MHC coevolution. The protocol was immunoSEQ multiplex PCR, while the TCRdb copy is restricted to in-frame clones and leaves out a portion. The data show tens of thousands of clones, just under 95% seen once. Sequenced input: naive CD4+ T cells from blood. The receptors come from a person between 55 and 70 years old in good health. CDR3s include the opening cysteine and the closing phenylalanine or tryptophan. The order of the fields is V gene, J gene, CDR3 protein.

TRBV5-1	TRBJ1-1	CASSPVAVNTEAFF
TRBV5-1	TRBJ2-2	CASSTWTGARNTGELFF
TRBV19	TRBJ1-2	CASSPQGAGYGYTF
TRBV30	TRBJ2-4	CAWSVRYGTIDF
TRBV5-1	TRBJ2-5	CASSWMSLASQETQYF
TRBV11-2	TRBJ2-3	CASSLGAGGFTDTQYF
TRBV11-2	TRBJ2-5	CASSQTRGETQYF
TRBV10-3	TRBJ1-6	CAIRERQDGNSPLHF
TRBV7-2	TRBJ2-3	CASSPRTSGNTQYF
TRBV5-4	TRBJ2-7	CASSLASGGPSYEQYF
TRBV27	TRBJ2-5	CASSSLKDFQETQYF
TRBV9	TRBJ2-3	CASSVGPGDYAVTDTQYF